The TCR beta chain described here comes from a study of regulatory T cells in long-lasting Graves disease. Across the study: By definition, persistent Graves' disease involved antithyroid drugs for over 5 years alongside positive TSH receptor antibodies. Points from the study as a whole: Preferential use of TRBV28, TRBJ1-2 and TRBJ2-5 was seen in persistent disease.

From germline, CDR1 is MRHNA and CDR2 SNTAGT. There are 15 residues in the CDR3. The V and J ends lost 5 bases and 2 bases respectively, with 13 bases between them. Notes on this clonotype: Antigen unknown.

Time point meaning: persistent/refractory GD, antithyroid drugs over 5 years with positive TRAb. From RNA extracted from PBMCs, the TCR library was made. Assembly of TCR beta libraries relied on iRepertoire HTBI primers together with Arm-PCR of CDR3 regions. In the source study's methods: Across the samples, identification revealed roughly 56 TRBV and about 15 TRBJ segments. MiXCR, run by TCRdb on the multiplex PCR reads, gives a single entry per CDR3 protein. TCRdb, not the original authors, processed these V and J calls. The sample has approximately 440,000 distinct CDR3 sequences; roughly a quarter are singletons.

The chain recombines TRBV6-4 with TRBJ1-5; D is unclear. Specimen: peripheral blood mononuclear cells (PBMCs), collected when the disease was refractory, from a patient treated with antithyroid drugs. The clonotype was recovered from a female donor with Graves disease. DNA for the CDR3: TGTGCCAGCAGTTACGGGTGGGGTCGCAATCAGCCCCAGCATTTT. Its translation is CASSYGWGRNQPQHF.